This T cell receptor beta chain was sequenced during a study of control samples from healthy donors and cancer patients. The germline gives CDR1 GTSNPN, CDR2 SVGIG (reference sequence). CDR3 size: 15 residues. With 0 bases removed from V and 0 bases from J, the gap between germline ends came to 8 bases. The table came from immunoSEQ multiplex PCR; TCRdb's copy has only in-frame clones and leaves some out. There are roughly 59,000 clones in the sample; under 95% occur only once, and about 1.5% lies in the top ten. This clone occurred once. The chain joins TRBV30 to TRBJ2-2, with D hard to call. Sequencing used PBMCs. The receptor's source is a man aged 40-49 years with colorectal cancer. The CDR3, as DNA: TGTGCCTGGAGTGTACTGTCATCGAACACCGGGGAGCTGTTTTTT. Translated, it gives CAWSVLSSNTGELFF.